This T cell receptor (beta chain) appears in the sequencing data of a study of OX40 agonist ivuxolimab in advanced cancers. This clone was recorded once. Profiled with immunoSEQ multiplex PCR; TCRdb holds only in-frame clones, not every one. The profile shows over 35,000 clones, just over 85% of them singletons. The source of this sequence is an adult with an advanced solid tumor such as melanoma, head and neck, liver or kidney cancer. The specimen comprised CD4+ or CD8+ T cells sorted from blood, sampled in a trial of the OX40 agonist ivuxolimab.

The CDR3 sequence is CASSPRGAEAFF. The CDR3 DNA is TGCGCCAGCAGCCCCCGAGGGGCTGAAGCTTTCTTT. This chain uses TRBV5-1 with TRBJ1-1, with TRBD1 as a possible D gene (5 bases). This CDR3 contains 12 residues. V gave up 4 bases and J gave up 6 bases, with 10 bases separating them. CDR1 and CDR2 from the germline V gene are SGHRS and YFSETQ.